This T cell receptor (beta chain) was captured by sequencing in a study of technical replicates of blood from a few donors. Sequencing was performed with immunoSEQ multiplex PCR; in TCRdb, only in-frame clones are kept and a portion is missing. This sample carries about 64,000 clones, 70% to 90% of them seen once, and the ten largest clones take about 4.8%. Looked up from germline, CDR1 is LGHNA and CDR2 is YNFKEQ. This CDR3 has 16 amino acids. V shed 0 bases and J shed 7 bases, with 15 bases lying between them. The chain recombines TRBV4-2 with TRBJ2-2, with D possibly TRBD1 on 5 matching bases. Source material: PBMCs. The source of this sequence is a human donor in good health. Some clones in this sample may be carry-over from other donors' samples. The CDR3, as DNA: TGTGCCAGCAGCCAAGATAGGTCTGGGGCCGGCGGGGAGCTGTTTTTT. As protein: CASSQDRSGAGGELFF.